These 29 T cell receptor beta chains share one sample of origin, sequenced in a study of blood T cells in healthy people across ages. The second PCR ran roughly 6 to 11 cycles with a sample-barcoded 5' primer and J-beta primers. A single record per CDR3 protein comes from TCRdb applying MiXCR to the 5' RACE reads. Of around 1,000,000 distinct CDR3 sequences listed, about 23% were seen once; the top ten hold approximately 0.7%. The sample also formed part of further work on T cells of mothers and their children.

Input material: blood. The receptors originated from a girl aged 2 to 9 in good health.

The V call is TRBV20-1, the J call TRBJ1-1; D unclear. Trimming left V 0 bases short and J 5 bases short, with 13 bases between. Germline CDR1 and CDR2: DFQATT and SNEGSKA (reference sequence). This CDR3 has 14 amino acids. DNA of the CDR3: TGCAGTGCTAGAGATCCCCGCCTGGCAACTGAAGCTTTCTTT. The encoded protein is CSARDPRLATEAFF.

J is TRBJ1-2 and V is TRBV2, with D possibly being TRBD1 (5 bases). The V and J ends lost 9 bases and 0 bases respectively, with 17 bases between them. This CDR3 region has 15 residues. CDR1 SNHLY and CDR2 FYNNEI come from the germline V gene. CDR3 bases: TGTGCCAGTAACAAAAATGCGGGGCCTAACTATGGCTACACCTTC. Amino acids: CASNKNAGPNYGYTF.

This clonotype appeared a few times. This chain uses TRBV19 with TRBJ1-2; no firm D call. Trimming took 7 bases from V and 4 from J, leaving 22 bases between them. Germline CDR1 is LNHDA and CDR2 is SQIVND (reference sequence). CDR3 length equals 16 residues. CDR3 region: CASTLRGEKKSYGYTF. CDR3 DNA sequence: TGTGCCAGTACCCTCCGTGGGGAAAAAAAATCCTATGGCTACACCTTC.

In this sample, this clonotype turned up a few times. This sequence joins TRBV7-9 and TRBJ2-7; 8 nucleotides align to TRBD2. CDR3 length: 16 residues. V lost 4 bases to trimming and J lost 1 base; unmatched junction nucleotides: 9. In germline, CDR1 is SEHNR, CDR2 FQNEAQ (reference sequence). The CDR3 spells CASSSIPAGESYEQYF. For the CDR3, the DNA is TGTGCCAGCAGCTCGATTCCAGCGGGGGAATCCTACGAGCAGTACTTC.

A note on this clonotype: Its ends do not fully match the called genes, so a read error is possible. The V call is TRBV12-3 or TRBV12-4, the J call TRBJ2-3; no clear D. The CDR3 spans 12 residues. CDR3 sequence: CASRDGTDTEYF. In nucleotides, the CDR3 is TGTGCCAGCAGGGACGGAACAGATACGGAGTATTTT.

This clonotype was observed a handful of times. The J gene is TRBJ1-1, the V gene TRBV13, with unresolved D. The CDR3 is 13 residues long. V lost 1 base and J lost 4, with 7 bases in between. Germline V gene lookup returns CDR1 PRHDT and CDR2 FYEKMQ (reference sequence). CDR3 DNA: TGTGCCAGCAGCTTAGCTGTCAGCACTGAAGCTTTCTTT. Its translation is CASSLAVSTEAFF.

This clonotype occurred a few times. V gene TRBV7-2 combines with J gene TRBJ2-7; no firm D call. Trimming took 4 bases from V and 4 from J, leaving 8 bases between them. Germline V CDR1 and CDR2: SGHTA, FQGNSA. The CDR3 sequence is 12 residues long. CDR3 amino acids: CASSSWGYEQYF. The CDR3, as DNA: TGTGCCAGCAGCTCCTGGGGTTACGAGCAGTACTTC.

This clonotype was detected only a few times. This chain joins TRBV2 and TRBJ2-3; 9 bases match TRBD1. The CDR3 is 16 amino acids. V was clipped by 4 bases and J by 3 bases; unmatched bases: 8. CDR1 is SNHLY and CDR2 is FYNNEI in the germline V gene. The chain's CDR3 is CASSAFLTGGTDTQYF. CDR3 coding DNA: TGTGCCAGCAGTGCTTTCCTGACAGGGGGGACAGATACGCAGTATTTT.

The sample holds a few counts of this clonotype. This chain connects TRBV29-1 to TRBJ1-1; D not certain. Trimming shortened V by 3 bases and J by 6 bases, and 14 bases separated the two germline ends. The germline V gene encodes CDR1 SQVTM and CDR2 ANQGSEA. This CDR3 contains 13 residues. The DNA for the CDR3 is TGCAGCGTTGACTATTTGGACCGAGCTGAAGCTTTCTTT. Its translation is CSVDYLDRAEAFF.

This clonotype occurred a few times. The rearrangement joins TRBV4-1 to TRBJ2-7, with 8 positions matching TRBD2. V shed 3 bases, J shed 4 bases, and the junction held 5 bases outside the gene matches. The CDR3 spans 14 residues. Germline CDR1 MGHRA, CDR2 YSYEKL. The CDR3 DNA is TGCGCCAGCAGCCAGGCGGGAGGAGTTTACGAGCAGTACTTC. The encoded protein is CASSQAGGVYEQYF.

The rearrangement uses TRBV4-2 and TRBJ2-3; 7 positions match TRBD2. The V gene's germline CDR1 is LGHNA and CDR2 YNFKEQ. Trimming cost V 4 bases and J 0 bases; bases outside gene matches: 13. The CDR3 is 18 residues long. CDR3 region: CASSLPSIGAGSTDTQYF. The CDR3 DNA is TGTGCCAGCAGCCTACCTTCGATTGGAGCGGGGAGCACAGATACGCAGTATTTT.

This clonotype was seen a handful of times. V gene TRBV10-3 combines with J gene TRBJ2-3; D is undetermined. The CDR3 has 13 amino acids. Germline loops: CDR1 ENHRY, CDR2 SYGVKD. V was cut by 7 bases and J by 4 bases, with 12 bases left in between. The CDR3 DNA follows: TGTGCCATCAAGCCGGATTTGGCAGATACGCAGTATTTT. Its translation: CAIKPDLADTQYF.

A note on this clonotype: Sequence at one end of the junction differs from germline and may be a read error. The chain employs TRBV5-6 and TRBJ2-7, with 8 bases that match TRBD2. Germline V lookup: CDR1 SGHDT, CDR2 YYEEEE. CDR3 length: 14 residues. The CDR3 sequence: CASRSGGASYVQYF. DNA for the CDR3: TGTGCCAGCAGGTCCGGGGGGGCCTCCTACGTGCAGTACTTC.

This clonotype occurred a few times. The chain recombines TRBV20-1 with TRBJ2-7; 7 bases are shared with TRBD1. Germline V lookup: CDR1 DFQATT, CDR2 SNEGSKA (reference sequence). This CDR3 comprises 15 residues. J gave up 2 bases and V 0 bases, and 7 bases lay outside the gene matches. The CDR3 is CSARDPRQGTYEQYF. The CDR3, as DNA: TGCAGTGCTAGAGATCCAAGACAGGGTACCTACGAGCAGTACTTC.

This chain joins TRBV6-5 and TRBJ2-5; no definite D call. The CDR3 is 13 amino acids. Germline CDR1 MNHEY, CDR2 SVGAGI. The germline V and J ends were trimmed by 10 bases and 5 bases, with 17 bases remaining between them. CDR3 amino acids: CATAPRRAETQYF. In nucleotides, the CDR3 is TGTGCCACAGCCCCTCGGCGAGCCGAGACCCAGTACTTC.

This clonotype has just a few counts. This chain joins TRBV27 and TRBJ2-1; 10 bases match TRBD1. The J call is in doubt because the DNA end fits TRBJ2-7 better. Germline lookup yields CDR1 MNHEY and CDR2 SMNVEV (reference sequence). This CDR3 contains 15 residues. The CDR3 DNA sequence: TGTGCCAGCAGTCCCAACCGGGACAGGGGCTACGAGCAGTACTTC. Translated, it gives CASSPNRDRGYEQYF.

The rearrangement links TRBV20-1 to TRBJ2-5; D remains ambiguous. V dropped 0 bases and J dropped 5 bases, with 13 bases sitting between them. Germline CDR1 reads DFQATT; CDR2 reads SNEGSKA (reference sequence). This CDR3 has 14 amino acids. The CDR3 here is CSAREFSIQETQYF. In DNA, the CDR3 is TGCAGTGCTAGAGAGTTTAGCATTCAGGAGACCCAGTACTTC.

This clonotype was detected a few times. The J gene is TRBJ2-2, the V gene TRBV2; the D gene is possibly TRBD2 (5 bases). Trimming shortened V by 6 bases and J by 7 bases, and 15 bases separated the two germline ends. The germline CDR1 and CDR2 sequences are SNHLY and FYNNEI. The CDR3 spans 14 residues. The CDR3 protein is CASSAAGGHGELFF. The CDR3 DNA is TGTGCCAGCAGCGCCGCCGGAGGTCACGGGGAGCTGTTTTTT.

The CDR3 coding sequence is TGTGCCAGCACCGCCAGACAGAATGAAAAACTGTTTTTT. Protein product: CASTARQNEKLFF. The chain carries TRBV7-2 and TRBJ1-4; possible D gene TRBD1, 5 bases. V was clipped by 7 bases and J by 5 bases, with 11 bases between them. The CDR3 contains 13 residues. CDR1 is SGHTA and CDR2 is FQGNSA in the germline V gene.

This CDR3 reads CSARGNKQFF. The CDR3 nucleotides read TGCAGTGCTAGAGGGAACAAGCAGTTCTTC. The chain has TRBV20-1 and TRBJ2-5, with D uncertain. The J call is uncertain, as TRBJ2-1 better fits the DNA end. The germline V gene has CDR1 DFQATT and CDR2 SNEGSKA (reference sequence). The CDR3 is 10 residues long.

This clonotype was counted a few times. A junction boundary mismatches the germline segment, possibly from a read error. The CDR3 region is CASSVGQELGNEPFF. For the CDR3, the DNA is TGCGCCAGCAGCGTCGGACAGGAGCTAGGGAATGAGCCGTTCTTC. This sequence joins TRBV5-1 and TRBJ2-5; the match to TRBD1 covers 7 bases. Germline V gene data show CDR1 as SGHRS and CDR2 as YFSETQ. This CDR3 region has 15 residues. The full variable domain, with the rest looked up from reference TRBV5-1 and TRBJ2-5, is KAGVTQTPRYLIKTRGQQVTLSCSPISGHRSVSWYQQTPGQGLQFLFEYFSETQRNKGNFPGRFSGRQFSNSRSEMNVSTLELGDSALYLCASSVGQELGNEPFFGPGTRLLVL.

The V and J genes are TRBV12-5 and TRBJ1-6; 9 nucleotides match TRBD1. In germline, CDR1 is LGHNT, CDR2 FRNRAP. Trimming took 6 bases from V and 4 from J; bases not matched to a gene: 7. The CDR3 extends over 16 amino acids. The CDR3 region has the DNA TGTGCTAGTGGCCCTACAGGGGGCTTTTATAATTCACCCCTCCACTTT. Translated, it gives CASGPTGGFYNSPLHF.

This clonotype was seen only a few times. As DNA, the CDR3 is TGTGCCAGCAGTTGGAAGCAAGATACCATGAACACTGAAGCTTTCTTT. Its protein is CASSWKQDTMNTEAFF. V usage is TRBV6-2 or TRBV6-3 and J usage is TRBJ1-1, with D unclear. The CDR3 spans 16 residues. V was cut by 4 bases and J by 0 bases, with 15 bases left in between. In germline, CDR1 is MNHEY, CDR2 SVGEGT.

The chain joins TRBV7-3 to TRBJ2-3, with TRBD2 matching over 7 bases. The CDR3 has 15 amino acids. J gave up 2 bases and V 4 bases, and 6 bases lay outside the gene matches. CDR1 and CDR2 from the germline V gene are SGHTA and FQGTGA. The CDR3 region is CASSYNGRSTDTQYF. CDR3 DNA: TGTGCCAGCAGCTACAACGGGAGGTCCACAGATACGCAGTATTTT.

V gene TRBV29-1 combines with J gene TRBJ2-7; D tentatively reads TRBD1 or TRBD2 (5 bases each). V lost 6 bases and J lost 4, with 19 bases in between. Germline V CDR1 and CDR2: SQVTM, ANQGSEA. This CDR3 has 14 amino acids. CDR3 protein: CSVAALGPVYEQYF. The CDR3 region has the DNA TGCAGCGTCGCCGCCCTGGGACCCGTTTACGAGCAGTACTTC.

V usage is TRBV5-4 and J usage is TRBJ1-4; D ambiguous. The CDR3 loop spans 13 amino acids. Trimming took off 6 bases at V and 5 bases at J, with 11 bases between the two ends. CDR1 is SGHNT and CDR2 is YYREEE in the germline V gene (reference sequence). The CDR3 protein is CASKGSPNEKLFF. The DNA for the CDR3 is TGTGCCAGCAAGGGTAGCCCGAATGAAAAACTGTTTTTT.

The chain is built from TRBV29-1 and TRBJ1-2; D call uncertain. The germline V and J ends were trimmed by 2 bases and 3 bases, with 13 bases remaining between them. CDR3 size: 14 residues. Germline V CDR1 and CDR2: SQVTM, ANQGSEA. This CDR3 reads CSVETPGEDYGYTF. The DNA of the CDR3 is TGCAGCGTTGAAACCCCAGGAGAAGACTATGGCTACACCTTC.

This clonotype turned up a few times. V is TRBV27 and J is TRBJ1-3; no definite D call. The V and J ends lost 8 bases and 0 bases respectively, with 5 bases between them. The germline V gene has CDR1 MNHEY and CDR2 SMNVEV (reference sequence). The CDR3 runs 12 residues. CDR3 nucleotide sequence: TGTGCCAGCGTAAGCTCTGGAAACACCATATATTTT. Translating it yields CASVSSGNTIYF.

This clonotype was detected only a few times. This rearrangement joins TRBV5-6 to TRBJ1-4, with 10 bases identical to TRBD1. The CDR3 spans 17 residues. J lost 6 bases, V lost 4 bases, and 12 bases had no gene match. In germline, CDR1 is SGHDT, CDR2 YYEEEE. The CDR3 nucleotides are TGTGCCAGCAGCAAGGACAGGGGGGGGTCTGGAGATGAAAAACTGTTTTTT. This encodes CASSKDRGGSGDEKLFF.